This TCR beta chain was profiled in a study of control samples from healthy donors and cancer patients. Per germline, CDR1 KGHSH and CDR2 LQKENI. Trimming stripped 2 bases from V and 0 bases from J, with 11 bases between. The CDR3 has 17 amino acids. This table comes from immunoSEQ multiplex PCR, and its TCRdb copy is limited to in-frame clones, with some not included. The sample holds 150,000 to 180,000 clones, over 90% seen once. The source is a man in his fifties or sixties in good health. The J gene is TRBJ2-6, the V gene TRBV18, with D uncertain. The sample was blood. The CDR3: CASSPGVLSSGANVLTF. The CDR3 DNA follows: TGTGCCAGCTCACCAGGGGTTCTAAGCTCTGGGGCCAACGTCCTGACTTTC.